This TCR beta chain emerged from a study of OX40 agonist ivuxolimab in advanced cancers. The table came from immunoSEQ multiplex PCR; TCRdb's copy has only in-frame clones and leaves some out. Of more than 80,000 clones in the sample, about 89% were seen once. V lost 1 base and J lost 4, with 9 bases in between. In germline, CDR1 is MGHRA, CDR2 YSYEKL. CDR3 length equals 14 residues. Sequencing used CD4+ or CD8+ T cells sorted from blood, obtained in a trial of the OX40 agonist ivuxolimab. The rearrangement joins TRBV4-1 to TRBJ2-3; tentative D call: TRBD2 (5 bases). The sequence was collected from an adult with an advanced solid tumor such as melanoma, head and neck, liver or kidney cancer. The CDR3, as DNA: TGCGCCAGCAGCCAAGGGACTTCTGCAGATACGCAGTATTTT. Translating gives CASSQGTSADTQYF.